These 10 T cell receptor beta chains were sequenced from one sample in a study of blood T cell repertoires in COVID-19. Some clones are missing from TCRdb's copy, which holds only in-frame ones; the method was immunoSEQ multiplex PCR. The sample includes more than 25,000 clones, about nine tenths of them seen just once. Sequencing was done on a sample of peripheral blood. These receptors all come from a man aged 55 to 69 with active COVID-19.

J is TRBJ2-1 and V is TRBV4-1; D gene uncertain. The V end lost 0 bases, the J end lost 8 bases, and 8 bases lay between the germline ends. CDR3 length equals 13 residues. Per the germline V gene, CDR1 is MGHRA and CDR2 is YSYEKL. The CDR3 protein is CASSQEELYEQFF. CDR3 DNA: TGCGCCAGCAGCCAAGAAGAACTCTATGAGCAGTTCTTC.

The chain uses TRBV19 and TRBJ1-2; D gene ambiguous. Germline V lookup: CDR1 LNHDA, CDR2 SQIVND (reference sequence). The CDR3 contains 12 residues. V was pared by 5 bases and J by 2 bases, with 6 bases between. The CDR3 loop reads CASSRLNYGYTF. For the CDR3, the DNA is TGTGCCAGTAGTCGACTGAACTATGGCTACACCTTC.

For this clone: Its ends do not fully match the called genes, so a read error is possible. CDR3 coding DNA: TGTGCCAGCTCACCCCCGGACAGGGCGTCAGATGCGCAGTATTTT. Translation: CASSPPDRASDAQYF. The chain employs TRBV18 and TRBJ2-3; TRBD1 aligns across 8 bases. The CDR3 totals 15 residues. Germline loops: CDR1 KGHSH, CDR2 LQKENI.

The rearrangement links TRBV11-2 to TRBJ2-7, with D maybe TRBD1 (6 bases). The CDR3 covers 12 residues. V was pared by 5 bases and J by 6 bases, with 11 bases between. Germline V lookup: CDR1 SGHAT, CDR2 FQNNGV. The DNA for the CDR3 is TGTGCCAGCAGCACCAACAGGGCCGAGCAGTACTTC. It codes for CASSTNRAEQYF.

Here the CDR3 reads CASTNRAQPQHF. The CDR3 DNA reads TGTGCCAGCACAAACAGGGCTCAGCCCCAGCATTTT. The V and J genes are TRBV28 and TRBJ1-5; D may be TRBD1 (6 bases). Trimming shortened V by 7 bases and J by 6 bases, and 10 bases separated the two germline ends. Germline CDR1 is MDHEN and CDR2 is SYDVKM. This CDR3 region has 12 residues. Full variable domain (remainder filled in from reference TRBV28 and TRBJ1-5): DVKVTQSSRYLVKRTGEKVFLECVQDMDHENMFWYRQDPGLGLRLIYFSYDVKMKEKGDIPEGYSVSREKKERFSLILESASTNQTSMYLCASTNRAQPQHFGDGTRLSIL.

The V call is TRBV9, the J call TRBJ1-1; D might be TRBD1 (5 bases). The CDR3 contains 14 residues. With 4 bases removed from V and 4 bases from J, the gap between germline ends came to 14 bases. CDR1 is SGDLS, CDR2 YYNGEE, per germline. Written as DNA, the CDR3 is TGTGCCAGCAGCCACTCCGGGGGTGGCACTGAAGCTTTCTTT. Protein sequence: CASSHSGGGTEAFF.

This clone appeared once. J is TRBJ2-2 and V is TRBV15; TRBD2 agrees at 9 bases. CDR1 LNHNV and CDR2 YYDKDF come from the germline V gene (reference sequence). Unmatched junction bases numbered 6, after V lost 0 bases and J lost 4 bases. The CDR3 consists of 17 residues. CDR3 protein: CATSREAGGPATGELFF. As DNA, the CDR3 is TGTGCCACCAGCAGAGAAGCGGGGGGCCCCGCCACCGGGGAGCTGTTTTTT.

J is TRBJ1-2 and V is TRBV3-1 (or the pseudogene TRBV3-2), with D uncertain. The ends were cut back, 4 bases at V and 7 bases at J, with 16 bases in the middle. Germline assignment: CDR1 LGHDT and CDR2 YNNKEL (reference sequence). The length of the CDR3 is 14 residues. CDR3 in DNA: TGTGCCAGCAGCCGTCAGCGGACGTTGTCTGGCTACACCTTC. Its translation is CASSRQRTLSGYTF.

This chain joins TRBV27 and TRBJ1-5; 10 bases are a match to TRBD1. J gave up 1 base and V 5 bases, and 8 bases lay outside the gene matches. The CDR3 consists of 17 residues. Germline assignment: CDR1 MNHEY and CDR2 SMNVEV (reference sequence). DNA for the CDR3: TGTGCCAGCAGTCCTCCCCCGGGACAGGGGAGCAATCAGCCCCAGCATTTT. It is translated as CASSPPPGQGSNQPQHF.

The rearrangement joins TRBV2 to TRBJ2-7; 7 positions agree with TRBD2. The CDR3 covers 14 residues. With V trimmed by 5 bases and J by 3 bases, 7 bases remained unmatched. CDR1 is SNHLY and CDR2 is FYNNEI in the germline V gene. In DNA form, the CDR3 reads TGTGCCAGCAGTAAGCGGAGCGGGGTCTACGAGCAGTACTTC. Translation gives CASSKRSGVYEQYF.